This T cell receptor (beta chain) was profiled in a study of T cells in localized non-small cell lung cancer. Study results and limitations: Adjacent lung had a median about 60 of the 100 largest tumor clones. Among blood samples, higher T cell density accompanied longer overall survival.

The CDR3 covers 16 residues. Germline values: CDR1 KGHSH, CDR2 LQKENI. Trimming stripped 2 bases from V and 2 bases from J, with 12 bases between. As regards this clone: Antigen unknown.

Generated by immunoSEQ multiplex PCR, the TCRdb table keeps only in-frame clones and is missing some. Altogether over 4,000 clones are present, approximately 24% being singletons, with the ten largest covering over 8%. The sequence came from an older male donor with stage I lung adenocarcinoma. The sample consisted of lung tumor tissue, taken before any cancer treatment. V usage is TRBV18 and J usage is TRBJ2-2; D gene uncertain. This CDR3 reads CASSPSPQGNTGELFF. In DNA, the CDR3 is TGTGCCAGCTCACCATCCCCACAAGGAAACACCGGGGAGCTGTTTTTT.